Each of the 6 T cell receptor beta chains below was sequenced from the same sample in a study of shared clonotypes between healthy human individuals. Generated by immunoSEQ multiplex PCR, the TCRdb table keeps only in-frame clones and is missing some. Of just over 2,000,000 clones listed, 85% to 95% are singletons. In the naive CD8 group, cells lacked CD45RO and were positively selected for CCR7, so terminally differentiated effector memory CD45RA+ cells were left out. Sample: naive CD8+ T cells sorted from blood. Source of these receptors: a man younger than 30 in good health.

The chain recombines TRBV7-6 with TRBJ1-2; 7 bases are shared with TRBD1. CDR3 length: 16 residues. V dropped 5 bases and J dropped 1; count of bases not matched to a gene: 10. CDR1 SGHVS and CDR2 FNYEAQ come from the germline V gene. The CDR3 DNA reads as TGTGCCAGCAGCACCGCAGACAGGGATGGTAACTATGGCTACACCTTC. Protein: CASSTADRDGNYGYTF. The full variable domain, completed using reference TRBV7-6 and TRBJ1-2, is GAGVSQSPRYKVTKRGQDVALRCDPISGHVSLYWYRQALGQGPEFLTYFNYEAQQDKSGLPNDRFSAERPEGSISTLTIQRTEQRDSAMYRCASSTADRDGNYGYTFGSGTRLTVV.

This clone was recorded only once. The chain couples TRBV15 to TRBJ2-7, with no clear D. Germline V gives CDR1 LNHNV, CDR2 YYDKDF (reference sequence). Trimming cost V 3 bases and J 6 bases, with 18 bases left between them. The CDR3 totals 15 residues. The CDR3 DNA follows: TGTGCCACCAGCAGGGATGGGTTGTCCATGGGCGAGCAGTACTTC. Its translation is CATSRDGLSMGEQYF.

This clone appeared a single time. CDR3 loop: CASSPRDSGSDEKLFF. Written as DNA, the CDR3 is TGTGCCAGCAGCCCGCGGGACAGTGGCTCAGATGAAAAACTGTTTTTT. The chain joins TRBV4-2 to TRBJ1-4; 7 bases fit TRBD1. The V and J ends lost 4 bases and 6 bases, in that order; junction bases with no gene match: 11. The CDR3 totals 16 residues. Germline V gives CDR1 LGHNA, CDR2 YNFKEQ.

This clone was found once. This chain connects TRBV11-2 to TRBJ1-1, with D possibly TRBD1 on 6 matching bases. Germline assignment: CDR1 SGHAT and CDR2 FQNNGV. Trimming stripped 6 bases from V and 0 bases from J, with 14 bases between. CDR3 size: 15 residues. CDR3 nucleotides: TGTGCCAGCAGTCAATTCAACAGGGTGAACACTGAAGCTTTCTTT. Protein product: CASSQFNRVNTEAFF.

The V and J genes are TRBV27 and TRBJ2-7; D may be TRBD1 (6 bases). V was cut by 3 bases and J by 1 base, with 13 bases left in between. Germline CDR1 is MNHEY and CDR2 is SMNVEV (reference sequence). The CDR3 has 15 amino acids. The CDR3 sequence: CASSFSTGYSYEQYF. CDR3 coding DNA: TGTGCCAGCAGTTTCTCGACAGGCTATTCCTACGAGCAGTACTTC.

The chain links TRBV7-9 to TRBJ2-7; the D gene is possibly TRBD2 (6 bases). Germline V lookup: CDR1 SEHNR, CDR2 FQNEAQ (reference sequence). CDR3 length equals 15 residues. The V end was cut by 5 bases, the J end by 1 base, with 15 bases between. CDR3: CASSRTGTLSYEQYF. Written as DNA, the CDR3 is TGTGCCAGCAGCCGGACCGGGACTCTATCCTACGAGCAGTACTTC.